This TCR beta chain originates from a study of blood T cell repertoires in COVID-19. There are 16 residues in the CDR3. Trimming cost V 3 bases and J 2 bases; bases outside gene matches: 8. CDR1 is SGHDT and CDR2 is YYEEEE in the germline V gene. This table comes from immunoSEQ multiplex PCR, and its TCRdb copy is limited to in-frame clones, with some not included. This sample has about 350,000 clones, with about 90% found just once. Cohort placement rested on clinical history that participants reported themselves. This clonotype was sampled from a woman aged 25 to 45 who had recovered from COVID-19. V is TRBV5-6 and J is TRBJ2-7; 10 positions match TRBD2. Sequencing was carried out using PBMCs or T cells enriched from blood (not recorded which). The CDR3 region is CASSWETSGPTYEQYF. The CDR3 bases are TGTGCCAGCAGCTGGGAGACTAGCGGGCCTACCTACGAGCAGTACTTC.